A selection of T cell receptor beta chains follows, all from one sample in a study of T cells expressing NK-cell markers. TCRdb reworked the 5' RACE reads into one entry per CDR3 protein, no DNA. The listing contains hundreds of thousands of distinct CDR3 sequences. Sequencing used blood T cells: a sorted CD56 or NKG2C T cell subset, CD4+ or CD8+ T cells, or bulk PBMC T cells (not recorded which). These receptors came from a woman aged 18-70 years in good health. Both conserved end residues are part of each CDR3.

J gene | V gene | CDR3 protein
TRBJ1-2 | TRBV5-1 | CASSLVGAGYGYTF
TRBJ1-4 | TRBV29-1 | CSVGKGGSGEKLFF
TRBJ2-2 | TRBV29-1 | CSVVSGSGTGELFF
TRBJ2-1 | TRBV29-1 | CSVEAGVGWEFF
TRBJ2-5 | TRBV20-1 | CSAYLGEGTQYF
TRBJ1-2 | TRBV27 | CASRLTIFPDSYGYTF
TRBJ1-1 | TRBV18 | CASSPTANTEAFF
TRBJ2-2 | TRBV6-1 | CASNRDRSTANTGELFF
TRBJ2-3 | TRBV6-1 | CASSRGKGDTQYF
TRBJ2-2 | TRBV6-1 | CASRSQGMSNTGELFF
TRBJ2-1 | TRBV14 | CASSQARAGEQFF
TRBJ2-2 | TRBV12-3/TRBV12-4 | CASSSTGPGELFF
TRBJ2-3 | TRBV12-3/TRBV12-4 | CASSLPGVEDTQYF
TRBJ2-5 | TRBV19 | CASSIGQAWETQYF
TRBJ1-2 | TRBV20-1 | CSAYKTGEGTF
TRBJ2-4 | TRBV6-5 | CASSYSEGLIPQYF
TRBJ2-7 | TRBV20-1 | CSARDRGGAYEQYF
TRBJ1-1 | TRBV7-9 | CASSLTSPTEAFF
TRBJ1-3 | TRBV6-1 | CASSRSQSWGTIYF
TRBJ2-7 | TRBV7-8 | CASSLVMAGGRYEQYF
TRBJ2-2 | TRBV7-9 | CASSPRGGIGELFF
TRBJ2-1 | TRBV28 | CASSPYIQTSGAPYNEQFF
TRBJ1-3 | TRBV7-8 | CASSLDSTGNTIYF
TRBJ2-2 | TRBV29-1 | CSLALVMGGELFF
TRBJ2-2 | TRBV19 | CAVRVRTGELFF
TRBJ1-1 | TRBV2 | CASSTPRLLNTEAFF
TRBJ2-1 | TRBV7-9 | CASSFLAGLYNEQFF
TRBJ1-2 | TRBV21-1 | CASSKGDYGYTF
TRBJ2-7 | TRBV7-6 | CASSLGQVGDEQYF
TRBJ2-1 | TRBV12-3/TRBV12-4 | CASSFDQGVVNEQFF
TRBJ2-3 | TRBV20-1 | CSATQGLADTQYF
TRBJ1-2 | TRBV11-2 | CASSWGYGYTF
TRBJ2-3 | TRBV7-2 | CASLVGREADTQYF
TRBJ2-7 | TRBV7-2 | CASSLLAGGGYEQYF